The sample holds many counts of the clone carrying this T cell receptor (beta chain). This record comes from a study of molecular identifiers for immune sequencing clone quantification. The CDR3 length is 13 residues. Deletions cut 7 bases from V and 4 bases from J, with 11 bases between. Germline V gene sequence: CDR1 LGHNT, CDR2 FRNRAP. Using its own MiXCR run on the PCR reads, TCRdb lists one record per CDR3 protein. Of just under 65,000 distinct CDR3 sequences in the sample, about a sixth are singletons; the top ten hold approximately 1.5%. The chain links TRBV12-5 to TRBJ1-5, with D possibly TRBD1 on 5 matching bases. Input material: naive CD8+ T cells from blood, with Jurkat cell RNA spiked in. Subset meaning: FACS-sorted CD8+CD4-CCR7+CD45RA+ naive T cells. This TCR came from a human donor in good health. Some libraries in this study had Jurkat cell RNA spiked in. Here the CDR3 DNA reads TGTGCTAGTGCTGGGGGACTTAATCAGCCCCAGCATTTT. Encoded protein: CASAGGLNQPQHF.